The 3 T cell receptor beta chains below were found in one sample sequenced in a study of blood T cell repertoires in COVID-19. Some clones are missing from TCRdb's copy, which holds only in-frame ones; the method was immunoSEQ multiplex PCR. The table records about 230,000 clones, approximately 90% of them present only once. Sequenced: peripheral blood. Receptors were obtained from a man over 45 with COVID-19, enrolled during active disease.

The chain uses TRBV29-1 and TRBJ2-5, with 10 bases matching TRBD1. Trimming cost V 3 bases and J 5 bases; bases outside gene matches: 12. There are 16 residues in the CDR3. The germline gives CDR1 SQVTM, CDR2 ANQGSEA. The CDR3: CSVDYLTGGPRETQYF. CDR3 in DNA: TGCAGCGTTGACTATTTGACAGGGGGCCCCCGGGAGACCCAGTACTTC.

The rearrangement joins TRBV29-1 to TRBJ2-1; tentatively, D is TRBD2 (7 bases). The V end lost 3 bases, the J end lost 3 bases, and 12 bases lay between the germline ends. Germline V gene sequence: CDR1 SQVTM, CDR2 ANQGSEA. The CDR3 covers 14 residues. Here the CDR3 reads CSVDEGGIYNEQFF. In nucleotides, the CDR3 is TGCAGCGTTGACGAGGGGGGGATCTACAATGAGCAGTTCTTC.

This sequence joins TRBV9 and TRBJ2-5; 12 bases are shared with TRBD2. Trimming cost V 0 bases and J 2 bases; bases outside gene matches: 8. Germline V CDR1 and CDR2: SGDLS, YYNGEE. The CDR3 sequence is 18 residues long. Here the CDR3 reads CASSVATQTSGGQETQYF. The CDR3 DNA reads TGTGCCAGCAGCGTAGCCACCCAGACTAGCGGGGGTCAAGAGACCCAGTACTTC.